This TCR beta chain is drawn from a study of lymphopenia after photon versus proton radiotherapy. V was shortened by 4 bases and J by 3 bases, with 8 bases between the two germline ends. Germline V CDR1 and CDR2: SGDLS, YYNGEE. CDR3 length equals 13 residues. Remarks on this clone: Its antigen is currently unknown.

Study-level results: After lymphocyte nadir, photon-treated repertoires showed oligoclonal expansion, especially CD8+ Temra. Photon-treated patients lost naive T cells and TCR diversity; proton-treated stayed stable. Better survival with proton therapy was suggested as possible, not demonstrated. In patients who died, overall survival fell as post-nadir TCR diversity dropped more.

The data were produced by immunoSEQ multiplex PCR, yet TCRdb's version contains in-frame clones alone and is incomplete. The data show about 15,000 clones, approximately 90% seen once. This material consisted of peripheral blood, taken from a patient treated with proton-based radiotherapy. The clonotype originates from a man in his 70s with pancreatic cancer. V and J are TRBV9 and TRBJ2-1; the D is unclear. In nucleotides, the CDR3 is TGTGCCAGCAGCTCGGCCGACTACAATGAGCAGTTCTTC. Translating it yields CASSSADYNEQFF.